The 6 T cell receptor beta chains reported below all come from one sample, sequenced in a study of blood T cell repertoires in COVID-19 (dated by TCRdb to 2020 to 2021). Libraries were prepared through the immunoSEQ multiplex PCR assay. The source is immuneACCESS, and TCRdb retained only in-frame sequences with V and J called. Part of the clones is not carried over; for the studies checked, unresolved V genes explain less than half of this, and the remainder is unexplained. This sample comprises 300,000 or so clones, about 88% of them detected only once. The ten largest clones add up to more than 0.8% of the sample. The sample comprised PBMCs or T cells enriched from blood (not recorded which). These receptors were taken from a woman aged 30 to 39 who had recovered from COVID-19.

This clone has just a few counts. V usage is TRBV19 and J usage is TRBJ2-1, with TRBD1 identical over 9 bases. Germline loops: CDR1 LNHDA, CDR2 SQIVND (reference sequence). Germline trimming cut 2 bases from V and 7 bases from J; bases unmatched to any gene: 6. This CDR3 has 15 residues. CDR3 bases: TGTGCCAGTAGTATAACAGGGGGCTCTTTTAATGAGCAGTTCTTC. The encoded protein is CASSITGGSFNEQFF.

DNA of the CDR3: TGTGCCAGCAGCCCTCCCCACTTGGGCCCACAGGGTACGCAGTATTTT. Amino acid sequence: CASSPPHLGPQGTQYF. The chain links TRBV28 to TRBJ2-3; a possible D gene is TRBD1 (6 bases). CDR1 and CDR2 (germline): MDHEN, SYDVKM. Trimming pared 6 bases from V and 8 bases from J, leaving 24 bases between. This CDR3 contains 16 residues.

This chain uses TRBV19 with TRBJ1-5, with D possibly matching TRBD1 (5 bases). Between the trimmed V and J ends, which lost 0 bases and 10 bases, there was a span of 10 bases. The CDR3 is made up of 13 amino acids. CDR1 is LNHDA and CDR2 is SQIVND in the germline V gene (reference sequence). This CDR3 reads CASSIDQGIPQHF. The CDR3 coding sequence is TGTGCCAGTAGTATAGATCAGGGAATACCCCAGCATTTT.

The chain has TRBV2 and TRBJ1-4, with 8 bases that match TRBD1. CDR1 is SNHLY, CDR2 FYNNEI, per germline. The trim removed 6 bases at V and 7 bases at J, leaving 4 bases unmatched. This CDR3 is built from 13 residues. CDR3 nucleotides: TGTGCCAGCAGCGACAGGGGTGGTGAAAAACTGTTTTTT. This sequence encodes CASSDRGGEKLFF. Using reference TRBV2 and TRBJ1-4 for the parts outside the CDR3, the full variable domain is EPEVTQTPSHQVTQMGQEVILRCVPISNHLYFYWYRQILGQKVEFLVSFYNNEISEKSEIFDDQFSVERPDGSNFTLKIRSTKLEDSAMYFCASSDRGGEKLFFGSGTQLSVL.

The genes are TRBV6-5 and TRBJ1-1, with D perhaps TRBD1 (5 bases). V lost 10 bases and J lost 3, with 15 bases in between. Germline-derived CDR1 and CDR2 are MNHEY and SVGAGI. The CDR3 is made up of 13 amino acids. CDR3 residues: CATLSGGYTEAFF. As DNA, the CDR3 is TGTGCCACCCTAAGCGGGGGTTACACTGAAGCTTTCTTT.

V is TRBV7-9 and J is TRBJ1-6; D may be TRBD1 (5 bases). Germline assignment: CDR1 SEHNR and CDR2 FQNEAQ (reference sequence). CDR3 length: 15 residues. Trimming removed 3 bases at V and 7 bases at J, with 13 bases between. CDR3 protein: CASSLGGGLNSPLHF. The CDR3 DNA sequence: TGTGCCAGCAGCTTGGGGGGGGGATTAAATTCACCCCTCCACTTT.